This T cell receptor (beta chain) was recorded in a study of blood T cells in healthy people across ages. This clonotype was picked up a small number of times. Then a second PCR, running about 6 to 12 cycles, was carried out with a sample-barcoded 5' primer and a J-beta primer mix. Each TCR beta cDNA got a 12-nucleotide random molecular identifier. MiXCR was run by TCRdb on the 5' RACE reads, yielding one entry per CDR3 protein. Counted here are some 880,000 distinct CDR3 sequences, under 40% occurring once; the ten biggest clones make up roughly 13%. The receptor was isolated from a man aged 18 to 35 in good health. The material sequenced was blood.

The CDR3: CASSLFSRSLGQFF. The CDR3 bases are TGTGCCAGCAGCTTGTTTTCCCGCAGTTTGGGGCAGTTCTTC. V and J are TRBV5-6 and TRBJ2-1, with D unclear. V shed 1 base and J shed 12 bases, with 17 bases lying between them. From germline, CDR1 is SGHDT and CDR2 YYEEEE. The CDR3 sequence is 14 residues long.